Listed here is a single T cell receptor (beta chain). Its antigen is unknown. This record belongs to a study of CD8+ T cells in alopecia areata. Study background: Treatment of the treated patients consisted of oral tofacitinib, 5 to 10 mg twice daily.

Sequencing templates came from extracted RNA that was reverse transcribed into cDNA. Generated by immunoSEQ multiplex PCR, the TCRdb table keeps only in-frame clones and is missing some. Of some 42,000 clones detected, about nine tenths appear once; the ten largest clones hold about 20%. Study-level points and caveats: Possibly as an HLA-related effect, TCR sharing across patients appeared less clear than in mice. Clonality exceeded that of normal scalp in lesional scalp, most notably in alopecia totalis/universalis.

The CDR3 covers 14 residues. CDR1 is SGHTA, CDR2 FQGNSA, per germline. The V gene lost 5 bases and the J gene lost 3 bases, with 14 bases spanning the gap. Treatment specified: oral pan-JAK inhibitor, 5-10 mg twice daily. Both peripheral blood and punch biopsies of lesional scalp skin were obtained from patients who had alopecia areata. V usage is TRBV7-2 and J usage is TRBJ2-7; TRBD1 is a possible D gene (6 bases). The clonotype originates from a human donor with alopecia areata. Sequencing was performed on CD8+ T cells sorted from blood, taken at week 24, from a patient treated with tofacitinib. CDR3 residues: CASSPRDINYEQYF. The CDR3, as DNA: TGTGCCAGCAGCCCCCGGGACATTAACTACGAGCAGTACTTC.